This T cell receptor beta chain was documented in a study of T-cell memory formation after mild COVID-19 (dated by TCRdb to the early 2020s). With regard to the full study: TCR sequence clusters from the two donors were found to be largely donor specific. Longitudinal TCRalpha and TCRbeta repertoire sequencing tracked T-cell clones expanding and contracting after mild COVID-19 in a couple of donors. Two young, previously healthy adult volunteers made up the cohort, one male and one female.

Sequencing instrument: Illumina NovaSeq 6000. Using 5'RACE with constant-segment primers, TCRalpha and TCRbeta cDNA libraries were constructed, with sample barcodes and unique molecular identifiers added in the process. Trizol reagent was used to extract RNA from every sample. Amplification of the libraries took two PCR steps, and the second step added a second sample barcode plus Illumina TruSeq adapters. The libraries were sequenced on an Illumina NovaSeq using 2 x 150 bp paired-end reads. The source study handled its data this way. Demultiplexing of reads and collapsing into UMI-guided consensus sequences were performed with migec v1.2.7. With mixcr v2.1.11, UMI consensuses were aligned to TRA and TRB V and J templates and assembled into clonotypes. Expanded or contracted clonotypes were those called significant by both edgeR and NoisET, with noise models trained on biological replicates. For edgeR calls, the cutoffs were a false discovery rate-adjusted p below 0.01 and a log2 fold-change threshold of 1. As an exploratory analysis of dynamics, max-normalized trajectories of the 1000 most abundant clonotypes were examined with PCA combined with hierarchical clustering. Separately sequenced CD4+ and CD8+ repertoires were used to assign a CD4 or CD8 phenotype to each responding clone. The public reads were reanalyzed by TCRdb: fastp trimming at Q25, MiXCR alignment, in-frame beta chains only. Merged by CDR3 protein, the rows form single entries marked with the most common genes and DNA. None of the V and J calls come from the authors' own analysis; TCRdb made them. This sample is represented by around 440,000 distinct CDR3 sequences; around a sixth of them were singletons. The ten largest clonotypes hold 12% of the sample.

What the work shows at the level of the full study, not this receptor alone: Contracting CD4+ clones turned up mainly in the CM and EM memory subsets, whereas EMRA was where CD8+ clones were enriched. Clones contracting from day 15 to 85 had balanced CD4/CD8 phenotypes, while a second wave expanding from day 15 to 37 was biased towards CD4+. Only a couple of mild cases were covered in the study, and larger cohorts including severe cases with pre-infection samples were considered necessary. Some responding clones were found in pre-infection memory, which suggests that pre-existing cross-reactive memory T cells took part in the SARS-CoV-2 response. The second-wave clones that peaked on day 37 were not confirmed to be SARS-CoV-2 specific.

A word on this clonotype: This clone's antigen is unknown. Base qualities are missing; no much larger clone stands one base away.

CDR1 and CDR2 were assigned from the germline V gene as KGHDR and SFDVKD. The cysteine opens and the phenylalanine closes a CDR3 of 15 amino acids. The entry retains the CDR3 DNA only, 45 bases that are in frame from base 1. From V the trimming removes 4 bases and from J it removes 6 bases, while the gene matches leave 4 bases of the junction unaccounted for. Ficoll-Paque density gradient centrifugation was used to isolate PBMCs. This sequence was found in an adult woman who had mild COVID-19 (a few samples of this study predate the infection). The sample titles of this study are shuffled in the database, so cell type and time point are left out; the donor was told from shared clones. Specimen: PBMCs or a T cell subset sorted from them (not recorded which). The rearrangement combines TRBV24-1 with TRBJ2-1, and 11 junctional nucleotides match TRBD2. The DNA is as follows: TGTGCCACCAGTGACCCCGGGACTAGCGGCAATGAGCAGTTCTTC. It is translated as CATSDPGTSGNEQFF.